This record looks at one T cell receptor (beta chain) sequence and its context. It has no known antigen specificity. Nothing much larger sits one base from this clone, and base qualities are not available. The collaborating institutions used their own protocols to collect whole blood in K2EDTA tubes. For TCRbeta analysis, collaborators shipped samples as frozen whole blood, isolated PBMCs, or DNA extracted from either of those sample types. The sample is drawn from a study of blood T cell repertoires in COVID-19 (dated by TCRdb to 2020 to 2021). General notes on the study: Collaborator samples came from the United States, Italy and Spain and covered acute and convalescent phases of COVID-19. The material from the prospective study consisted of cDNA or gDNA derived from T cells, B-cell-depleted T cells, or PBMCs. Deeply sampled blood TCRbeta repertoires from subjects exposed to, actively infected with, or recovered from COVID-19 were included in the dataset. A freely available public database, intended as a resource for researchers studying the immune response to SARS-CoV-2, is where the repertoires were released. Samples were obtained from the ongoing ImmuneRACE study (first 160 participants) and from about 1,300 subjects provided by 6 global collaborators. Nearly every sample came with metadata listing a de-identified subject ID, COVID-19 status, age in years and sex. HLA class I and class II types, where available, came from metadata supplied by the sample provider rather than from assay-based typing. General study outcomes and caveats: The quantity of clinical and demographic metadata differed by source and by participant and was supplied without curation.

The immunoSEQ Assay, a bias-controlled multiplex PCR, was used to amplify TCRbeta CDR3 regions from genomic DNA. Concerning the study's data processing: Within the assay, amplification of reference gene primers was used to estimate how many nucleated cells each sample contained. Sequence reads were collapsed and filtered to measure the absolute abundance of every unique TCRbeta CDR3 rearrangement. For each sample, productive Simpson clonality was calculated as the square root of Simpson's diversity index over productive rearrangements. The table comes from immuneACCESS by way of TCRdb, which keeps in-frame sequences with V and J called. Part of the clones is missing from these tables; in studies checked, under half for an unresolved V gene and the rest for unknown reasons. V and J calls and clone size are as listed in that table; D and trimming were resolved from the DNA. Present in this sample are tens of thousands of clones, more than 75% of which were seen just once. The ten largest clones capture roughly 13% of the sample.

This receptor was obtained from a human donor with acute or convalescent COVID-19. The donor label of this sample is uncertain. The source material was peripheral blood.

The nucleotide sequence is given as TGTGCCAGCAGGCCGCTACAGGGGGAAAATTCACCCCTCCACTTT. Translated, it reads CASRPLQGENSPLHF. The chain is encoded by TRBV6-5 joined to TRBJ1-6; the junction holds 8 bases that match TRBD1. Spanning cysteine to phenylalanine, the CDR3 consists of 15 amino acids. The DNA shown is the 45-base CDR3, in frame from base 1. CDR1 and CDR2 are drawn from the germline V gene: MNHEY, SVGAGI. Trimmed from V: 6 bases; trimmed from J: 7 bases; junction bases lacking a gene match: 8.